Listed below are T cell receptor beta chains from one sample, sequenced in a study of T cell changes during pregnancy in multiple sclerosis. Some clones are missing from TCRdb's copy, which holds only in-frame ones; the method was immunoSEQ multiplex PCR. Among tens of thousands of clones listed, roughly 90% were seen once. Specimen: CD4+ T cells from peripheral blood mononuclear cells, collected after pregnancy. The receptors originated from a female donor with multiple sclerosis, enrolled in a pregnancy study. CDR3s include the opening cysteine and the closing phenylalanine or tryptophan. D genes are given only for firm matches.

j_gene: TRBJ1-3; d_gene: NA; v_gene: TRBV4-2; CDR3aa: CASSQAGGNTIYF; CDR3nt: TGTGCCAGCAGCCAGGCAGGCGGAAACACCATATATTTT
j_gene: TRBJ2-7; d_gene: TRBD1; v_gene: TRBV5-1; CDR3aa: CASSHGQGPYEQYF; CDR3nt: TGCGCCAGCAGCCACGGACAGGGTCCGTACGAGCAGTACTTC
j_gene: TRBJ1-3; d_gene: TRBD1; v_gene: TRBV5-4; CDR3aa: CASSKNPLGQGNGNTIYF; CDR3nt: TGTGCCAGCAGCAAAAATCCGCTGGGACAGGGGAACGGAAACACCATATATTTT
j_gene: TRBJ1-4; d_gene: TRBD1; v_gene: TRBV5-4; CDR3aa: CASSLTTGINEKLFF; CDR3nt: TGTGCCAGCAGCTTGACGACAGGGATCAATGAAAAACTGTTTTTT
j_gene: TRBJ2-3; d_gene: TRBD2; v_gene: TRBV6-1; CDR3aa: CASSEGLAGIFPSTDTQYF; CDR3nt: TGTGCCAGCAGTGAAGGACTAGCGGGAATATTCCCTAGCACAGATACGCAGTATTTT
j_gene: TRBJ2-3; d_gene: TRBD2; v_gene: TRBV2; CDR3aa: CATSGQTTSTDTQYF; CDR3nt: TGTGCCACTAGCGGGCAGACAACTAGCACAGATACGCAGTATTTT
j_gene: TRBJ1-5; d_gene: NA; v_gene: TRBV27; CDR3aa: CASRNLLAGGNQPQHF; CDR3nt: TGTGCCAGCAGAAATCTATTGGCGGGGGGCAATCAGCCCCAGCATTTT
j_gene: TRBJ1-4; d_gene: TRBD1; v_gene: TRBV19; CDR3aa: CASSRMGTGERQKLFF; CDR3nt: TGTGCCAGTAGTAGAATGGGGACAGGGGAGAGGCAAAAACTGTTTTTT
j_gene: TRBJ2-1; d_gene: NA; v_gene: TRBV9; CDR3aa: CASSVGTLYNEQFF; CDR3nt: TGTGCCAGCAGCGTCGGGACACTCTACAATGAGCAGTTCTTC
j_gene: TRBJ2-3; d_gene: NA; v_gene: TRBV7-3; CDR3aa: CASSLTAATDTQYF; CDR3nt: TGTGCCAGCAGCTTAACGGCGGCCACAGATACGCAGTATTTT
j_gene: TRBJ2-7; d_gene: TRBD1; v_gene: TRBV7-2; CDR3aa: CASSQRQGTYEQYF; CDR3nt: TGTGCCAGCAGCCAAAGACAGGGAACCTACGAGCAGTACTTC
j_gene: TRBJ2-7; d_gene: TRBD1; v_gene: TRBV2; CDR3aa: CASTLQGASREQYF; CDR3nt: TGTGCCAGCACATTACAGGGGGCCTCTAGGGAGCAGTACTTC
j_gene: TRBJ2-2; d_gene: NA; v_gene: TRBV9; CDR3aa: CASSGAQGRTGELFF; CDR3nt: TGTGCCAGCAGCGGAGCACAGGGACGGACCGGGGAGCTGTTTTTT
j_gene: TRBJ2-7; d_gene: NA; v_gene: TRBV2; CDR3aa: CASRKDSSYEQYF; CDR3nt: TGTGCCAGCAGAAAGGACAGTTCCTACGAGCAGTACTTC
j_gene: TRBJ2-2; d_gene: NA; v_gene: TRBV15; CDR3aa: CATSRDTGPNTGELFF; CDR3nt: TGTGCCACCAGCAGAGATACTGGGCCTAACACCGGGGAGCTGTTTTTT
j_gene: TRBJ1-2; d_gene: NA; v_gene: TRBV11-2; CDR3aa: CASSPISGINYGYTF; CDR3nt: TGTGCCAGCAGCCCAATCTCCGGGATAAACTATGGCTACACCTTC
j_gene: TRBJ1-1; d_gene: TRBD1; v_gene: TRBV27; CDR3aa: CASSRDSRMNTEAFF; CDR3nt: TGTGCCAGCAGCCGGGACAGCAGAATGAACACTGAAGCTTTCTTT
j_gene: TRBJ2-1; d_gene: TRBD2; v_gene: TRBV5-4; CDR3aa: CASSRLAGGSDEQFF; CDR3nt: TGTGCCAGCAGCCGACTAGCGGGAGGGAGTGATGAGCAGTTCTTC
j_gene: TRBJ2-7; d_gene: TRBD1; v_gene: TRBV27; CDR3aa: CASSSLRDRGFKQYF; CDR3nt: TGTGCCAGCAGTTCGCTCCGGGACAGGGGATTCAAGCAGTACTTC
j_gene: TRBJ2-2; d_gene: NA; v_gene: TRBV2; CDR3aa: CASRGHPNTGELFF; CDR3nt: TGTGCCAGCAGGGGGCACCCGAACACCGGGGAGCTGTTTTTT
j_gene: TRBJ2-1; d_gene: TRBD1; v_gene: TRBV7-2; CDR3aa: CASSLGFTGGLEQFF; CDR3nt: TGTGCCAGCAGCTTAGGTTTTACAGGGGGCCTTGAGCAGTTCTTC
j_gene: TRBJ2-2; d_gene: TRBD2; v_gene: TRBV6-6; CDR3aa: CASNKARAGGLGELFF; CDR3nt: TGTGCCAGCAACAAAGCGCGAGCGGGAGGGCTCGGGGAGCTGTTTTTT
j_gene: TRBJ1-2; d_gene: NA; v_gene: TRBV28; CDR3aa: CASTYGRWDGYTF; CDR3nt: TGTGCCAGCACCTACGGGAGGTGGGATGGCTACACCTTC
j_gene: TRBJ1-4; d_gene: NA; v_gene: TRBV7-9; CDR3aa: CASSSGAHEKLFF; CDR3nt: TGTGCCAGCAGCTCAGGGGCACATGAAAAACTGTTTTTT
j_gene: TRBJ1-2; d_gene: NA; v_gene: TRBV30; CDR3aa: CAWSIRQPSLLSYGYTF; CDR3nt: TGTGCCTGGAGTATACGACAGCCTTCCCTATTGAGTTATGGCTACACCTTC
j_gene: TRBJ1-3; d_gene: TRBD1; v_gene: TRBV18; CDR3aa: CASSTSGTGGSGNTIYF; CDR3nt: TGTGCCAGCTCAACGTCCGGGACAGGGGGCTCCGGAAACACCATATATTTT
j_gene: TRBJ1-5; d_gene: TRBD1; v_gene: TRBV5-1; CDR3aa: CASSLTGAEDQPQHF; CDR3nt: TGCGCCAGCAGCTTGACAGGGGCAGAAGATCAGCCCCAGCATTTT
j_gene: TRBJ2-2; d_gene: TRBD1; v_gene: TRBV5-1; CDR3aa: CASSPTGTGNTGELFF; CDR3nt: TGCGCCAGCAGCCCGACCGGGACAGGGAACACCGGGGAGCTGTTTTTT
j_gene: TRBJ1-1; d_gene: NA; v_gene: TRBV18; CDR3aa: CASSPSGAMNTEAFF; CDR3nt: TGTGCCAGCTCACCATCAGGGGCGATGAACACTGAAGCTTTCTTT
j_gene: TRBJ1-2; d_gene: NA; v_gene: TRBV18; CDR3aa: CASSSRRGSSLGYGYTF; CDR3nt: TGTGCCAGCTCCAGTCGCAGGGGCTCGTCGCTAGGCTATGGCTACACCTTC
j_gene: TRBJ2-1; d_gene: TRBD2; v_gene: TRBV6-6; CDR3aa: CASSPSGSYNEQFF; CDR3nt: TGTGCCAGCAGTCCTAGCGGGAGCTACAATGAGCAGTTCTTC
j_gene: TRBJ2-1; d_gene: TRBD2; v_gene: TRBV7-2; CDR3aa: CASSLTPAGGIYNEQFF; CDR3nt: TGTGCCAGCAGCTTGACTCCAGCGGGGGGGATTTACAATGAGCAGTTCTTC
j_gene: TRBJ2-3; d_gene: TRBD1; v_gene: TRBV5-4; CDR3aa: CASSFPLQGAGDTQYF; CDR3nt: TGTGCCAGCAGCTTTCCCCTGCAGGGGGCAGGAGATACGCAGTATTTT
j_gene: TRBJ2-7; d_gene: TRBD2; v_gene: TRBV19; CDR3aa: CASSIGNSGFTYEQYF; CDR3nt: TGTGCCAGTAGTATAGGTAATAGCGGGTTTACCTACGAGCAGTACTTC
j_gene: TRBJ2-7; d_gene: NA; v_gene: TRBV7-2; CDR3aa: CASSPSLGLEQYF; CDR3nt: TGTGCCAGCAGCCCTTCGTTGGGGCTAGAGCAGTACTTC
j_gene: TRBJ1-6; d_gene: TRBD1; v_gene: TRBV4-2; CDR3aa: CASSQANRGSSYNSPLHF; CDR3nt: TGTGCCAGCAGCCAGGCTAACAGGGGCAGCTCCTATAATTCACCCCTCCACTTT
j_gene: TRBJ2-5; d_gene: NA; v_gene: TRBV7-2; CDR3aa: CASSLARETQYF; CDR3nt: TGTGCCAGCAGCTTAGCGAGGGAGACCCAGTACTTC
j_gene: TRBJ2-3; d_gene: TRBD1; v_gene: TRBV28; CDR3aa: CASSLRRDRGGDTQYF; CDR3nt: TGTGCCAGCAGTCTACGCCGGGACAGGGGAGGGGATACGCAGTATTTT
j_gene: TRBJ2-2; d_gene: NA; v_gene: TRBV11-1; CDR3aa: CASSLEWGYGTGELFF; CDR3nt: TGTGCCAGCAGCTTAGAATGGGGCTATGGCACCGGGGAGCTGTTTTTT
j_gene: TRBJ2-2; d_gene: TRBD1; v_gene: TRBV19; CDR3aa: CASSTAGGTGELFF; CDR3nt: TGTGCCAGTAGTACCGCAGGGGGAACCGGGGAGCTGTTTTTT
j_gene: TRBJ2-1; d_gene: TRBD2; v_gene: TRBV7-2; CDR3aa: CASSLGLAGGLDNEQFF; CDR3nt: TGTGCCAGCAGCCTCGGACTAGCGGGAGGACTAGACAATGAGCAGTTCTTC
j_gene: TRBJ2-7; d_gene: NA; v_gene: TRBV15; CDR3aa: CATSRVQGFDEQYF; CDR3nt: TGTGCCACCAGCAGAGTTCAGGGGTTCGACGAGCAGTACTTC
j_gene: TRBJ2-7; d_gene: NA; v_gene: TRBV21-1; CDR3aa: CASSKAGTVFSSSSYEQYF; CDR3nt: TGTGCCAGCAGCAAAGCGGGGACAGTCTTTTCTAGTAGCTCCTACGAGCAGTACTTC
j_gene: TRBJ1-2; d_gene: TRBD1; v_gene: TRBV27; CDR3aa: CAGSRTGPGGYTF; CDR3nt: TGTGCCGGCAGCCGGACAGGTCCGGGGGGCTACACCTTC
j_gene: TRBJ2-7; d_gene: NA; v_gene: TRBV20-1; CDR3aa: CSARQVYEQYF; CDR3nt: TGCAGTGCTCGACAGGTCTACGAGCAGTACTTC